The 9 T cell receptor beta chains below come from one sample, sequenced in a study of T cells expressing NK-cell markers. TCRdb re-called the 5' RACE reads; one entry per CDR3 protein, DNA not given. This sample's clone table lists approximately 15,000 distinct CDR3 sequences. Sequencing was carried out using blood T cells: a sorted CD56 or NKG2C T cell subset, CD4+ or CD8+ T cells, or bulk PBMC T cells (not recorded which). The receptors were sampled from a man aged 18 to 69 in good health.

The chain has TRBV5-1 and TRBJ2-2; the D gene TCRdb calls, TRBD1, cannot be checked with no DNA. This CDR3 is built from 15 residues. Germline V CDR1 and CDR2: SGHRS, YFSETQ. This CDR3 reads CASSLEWAVAGELFF.

The chain carries TRBV29-1 and TRBJ2-5. The germline V gene encodes CDR1 SQVTM and CDR2 ANQGSEA. The CDR3 runs to 13 residues. Here the CDR3 reads CSVEGQGQETQYF. Complete variable domain (other parts from reference TRBV29-1 and TRBJ2-5): SAVISQKPSRDICQRGTSLTIQCQVDSQVTMMFWYRQQPGQSLTLIATANQGSEATYESGFVIDKFPISRPNLTFSTLTVSNMSPEDSSIYLCSVEGQGQETQYFGPGTRLLVL.

The chain uses TRBV3-1 and TRBJ2-6; TCRdb lists TRBD2, though no DNA is available to test this call. The length of the CDR3 is 16 residues. Germline lookup yields CDR1 LGHDT and CDR2 YNNKEL (reference sequence). This CDR3 reads CASSIRLVTGANVLTF.

The gene calls are TRBV5-1 and TRBJ2-1; TCRdb's assignment of TRBD2 cannot be checked, as there is no DNA. The length of the CDR3 is 12 residues. Germline V gene data show CDR1 as SGHRS and CDR2 as YFSETQ. The CDR3 loop reads CASSPEGHEQFF.

V gene TRBV15 combines with J gene TRBJ2-7; the D call from TCRdb, TRBD1, cannot be confirmed without DNA. From germline, CDR1 is LNHNV and CDR2 YYDKDF (reference sequence). The CDR3 totals 13 residues. CDR3 sequence reads: CATSGRTGSEQYF.

The chain uses TRBV4-3 and TRBJ2-5; TCRdb's D call of TRBD2 is untestable without DNA. The CDR3 spans 17 residues. Germline V gene sequence: CDR1 LGHNA, CDR2 YSLEER. The CDR3 protein is CASSQVYGAGGSETQYF.

CDR3: CASSFGGGPVDTQYF. The chain couples TRBV7-2 to TRBJ2-3; no DNA is available, so the TRBD2 call from TCRdb remains unchecked. The CDR3 contains 15 residues. The germline V gene encodes CDR1 SGHTA and CDR2 FQGNSA.

V usage is TRBV7-6 and J usage is TRBJ1-6; TCRdb's D call of TRBD1 is untestable without DNA. From germline, CDR1 is SGHVS and CDR2 FNYEAQ. The CDR3 totals 15 residues. The CDR3 reads CASSLAARGNSPLHF. The full variable domain, with the rest looked up from reference TRBV7-6 and TRBJ1-6, is GAGVSQSPRYKVTKRGQDVALRCDPISGHVSLYWYRQALGQGPEFLTYFNYEAQQDKSGLPNDRFSAERPEGSISTLTIQRTEQRDSAMYRCASSLAARGNSPLHFGNGTRLTVT.

This chain uses TRBV27 with TRBJ2-5; TCRdb lists TRBD1, though no DNA is available to test this call. The CDR3 runs to 15 residues. Per germline, CDR1 MNHEY and CDR2 SMNVEV (reference sequence). This CDR3 reads CASSSRTGRWETQYF.